The 26 T cell receptor delta chains below all came from one sample that was sequenced in a study of Vδ1+ human thymocytes (dated by TCRdb to the late 2010s). Findings and caveats that apply to the study as a whole: In contrast to oligoclonal peripheral blood repertoires, thymic TRG and TRD repertoires appeared to be highly polyclonal with Gaussian CDR3 length distributions.

These TCRs are of unknown antigen specificity. The sequencer was an Illumina MiSeq. RNA extraction was performed with the RNeasy mini kit, and reverse transcription was done with Superscript III. Multiplex PCR was used to generate CDR3 amplicons, with pooled V-gene forward primers and a constant-region reverse primer carrying Illumina adaptor overhangs. After TCRdb called clones again from the public reads with CATT, rows with identical DNA were merged. This sample holds 80,000 or so delta-chain clones; around 35% were observed only once. Jointly, the top ten make up roughly 0.25% of the sample. Sample: Vdelta1+ gamma-delta thymocytes from the thymus. Explained via the paper, the cell subset or site label denotes: FACS-sorted CD3+ TCRalphabeta- TCRVdelta1+ TCRVdelta2- thymocytes. Receptor source: a boy younger than two who had congenital heart surgery.

This chain uses TRDV1 with TRDJ1; a possible D gene is TRDD2 (6 bases). Per germline, CDR1 TSWWSYY and CDR2 QGS. Trimming left V 4 bases short and J 0 bases short, with 27 bases between. The CDR3 consists of 20 residues. The CDR3 bases are TGTGCTCTTGGGGGGGGGTTCCTAAATTTAATGCTGCTGTACACCGATAAACTCATCTTT. Translating it yields CALGGGFLNLMLLYTDKLIF.

V and J are TRDV2 and TRDJ1; a weak D match, TRDD3 (6 bases). V was cut by 5 bases and J by 0 bases, with 42 bases left in between. Germline loops: CDR1 GEAIGNYY, CDR2 EKD. CDR3 size: 24 residues. The CDR3 DNA reads as TGTGCCTGTGCCACACCGGATTTCCTCCTTTTTCTGGGGAACGCTAACTCGTACACCGATAAACTCATCTTT. Amino acid sequence: CACATPDFLLFLGNANSYTDKLIF.

About this clone: Distinct nucleotide sequences in the sample also encode this CDR3. The rearrangement joins TRDV1 to TRDJ1; TRDD3 matches 10 bases. CDR1 and CDR2 (germline): TSWWSYY, QGS. This CDR3 comprises 19 residues. Trimming took 1 base from V and 1 from J; bases not matched to a gene: 12. DNA of the CDR3: TGTGCTCTTGGGGAACCGGGCCTTTCTTACTGGGGGATCACCGATAAACTCATCTTT. It specifies CALGEPGLSYWGITDKLIF.

On this clone itself: An end of the junction does not agree with germline; a read error may underlie this. The chain has TRDV1 and TRDJ1, with 8 bases identical to TRDD2. The CDR3 is 15 amino acids. The germline gives CDR1 TSWWSYY, CDR2 QGS. In DNA, the CDR3 is TGTGCTCTTGGGGCGTCTTCCTACCCACAGAATAAAATCATCTTT. This encodes CALGASSYPQNKIIF.

This clone occurred many times. V gene TRDV2 combines with J gene TRDJ2; the match to TRDD3 covers 7 bases. The germline V gene encodes CDR1 GEAIGNYY and CDR2 EKD. The CDR3 length is 19 residues. The trim removed 0 bases at V and 1 base at J, leaving 13 bases unmatched. The CDR3 sequence: CACDTSAEGGSDLTAQLFF. As DNA, the CDR3 is TGTGCCTGTGACACCTCAGCAGAGGGGGGATCTGATTTGACAGCACAACTCTTCTTT.

The rearrangement links TRDV1 to TRDJ1, with 8 bases aligning to TRDD3. The CDR3 totals 18 residues. Losses at the gene ends were 6 bases for V and 0 bases for J; bases not matched to a gene: 15. Germline V gives CDR1 TSWWSYY, CDR2 QGS. CDR3 coding DNA: TGTGCTCTTGGAGTGATGGGATACGCGGTTCGGTACACCGATAAACTCATCTTT. Protein: CALGVMGYAVRYTDKLIF.

To note about this clone: Other DNA sequences in this specimen translate into the identical CDR3. This rearrangement joins TRDV1 to TRDJ1, with 7 bases fitting TRDD3. The J segment lost 1 base and the V segment lost 1 base, leaving 12 bases of the junction unmatched. CDR1 and CDR2 from the germline V gene are TSWWSYY and QGS. The CDR3 loop spans 18 amino acids. CDR3 loop: CALGERPTGILPTDKLIF. The CDR3 nucleotides are TGTGCTCTTGGGGAACGACCAACAGGGATACTGCCCACCGATAAACTCATCTTT.

This clone was seen more than once but under ten times. The chain is built from TRDV1 and TRDJ1, with D possibly being TRDD3 (5 bases). Germline CDR1 is TSWWSYY and CDR2 is QGS. The CDR3 runs to 17 residues. Trimming pared 1 base from V and 4 bases from J, leaving 19 bases between. CDR3 residues: CALGERRRWGRSDKLIF. The DNA of the CDR3 is TGTGCTCTTGGGGAACGTCGGCGATGGGGTAGGAGCGATAAACTCATCTTT.

This chain joins TRDV1 and TRDJ1; 10 bases agree with TRDD3. Germline V gives CDR1 TSWWSYY, CDR2 QGS. The junction had 19 bases not matched to a gene; V was cut back by 4 bases and J by 8 bases. The CDR3 has 18 amino acids. CDR3 coding DNA: TGTGCTCTTGGGGCCTTTTCCCCGTACTGGGGGATGGGCGGCAAACTCATCTTT. Protein sequence: CALGAFSPYWGMGGKLIF.

The chain combines TRDV1 with TRDJ1; 12 bases agree with TRDD3. This CDR3 is built from 19 residues. Per germline, CDR1 TSWWSYY and CDR2 QGS. V shed 1 base and J 0 bases; nucleotides not matched to a gene: 9. The CDR3 nucleotides are TGTGCTCTTGGGGAACCCGTACTGGGGGATACCCATTACACCGATAAACTCATCTTT. As protein: CALGEPVLGDTHYTDKLIF.

This clone came up a few times. The V gene is TRDV1, the J gene TRDJ1, with TRDD3 matching over 7 bases. The V segment lost 5 bases and the J segment 0 bases; nucleotides outside the gene matches: 9. This CDR3 spans 16 amino acids. Germline V lookup: CDR1 TSWWSYY, CDR2 QGS. CDR3 protein: CALGWGTHPYTDKLIF. Here the CDR3 DNA reads TGTGCTCTTGGGTGGGGGACCCACCCGTACACCGATAAACTCATCTTT.

This clone was counted a few times. This sample also contains other DNA sequences that code for the same CDR3. The chain has TRDV1 and TRDJ1; D is undetermined. The ends were cut back, 0 bases at V and 7 bases at J, with 18 bases in the middle. This CDR3 has 16 amino acids. Germline assignment: CDR1 TSWWSYY and CDR2 QGS. This CDR3 reads CALGELVPLREGKLIF. The CDR3 DNA follows: TGTGCTCTTGGGGAACTAGTACCCCTGAGAGAAGGTAAACTCATCTTT.

V and J are TRDV1 and TRDJ1; no clear D gene. V lost 4 bases and J 0 bases, leaving 33 bases between the germline ends. The CDR3 contains 22 residues. CDR1 TSWWSYY and CDR2 QGS come from the germline V gene. This chain's CDR3 is CALGVQFVRHAHTVPNTDKLIF. In nucleotides, the CDR3 is TGTGCTCTTGGGGTCCAGTTCGTTCGCCACGCCCATACCGTTCCAAACACCGATAAACTCATCTTT.

This clone has more than one count but fewer than ten. This chain links TRDV1 with TRDJ1, with 7 bases aligning to TRDD3. The CDR3 totals 24 residues. With 2 bases clipped from V and 0 bases from J, the junction kept 30 bases outside the gene matches. Germline assignment: CDR1 TSWWSYY and CDR2 QGS. The CDR3 DNA is TGTGCTCTTGGGGAATTAGTACGGCCCCCACTACTGGGGCACCTCCCTTCGAACACCGATAAACTCATCTTT. It encodes CALGELVRPPLLGHLPSNTDKLIF.

V gene TRDV1 combines with J gene TRDJ1; D is possibly TRDD2 (6 bases). Between the trimmed V and J ends, which lost 7 bases and 0 bases, there was a span of 36 bases. The CDR3 sequence is 22 residues long. Germline assignment: CDR1 TSWWSYY and CDR2 QGS. The CDR3 sequence: CALEAPFLNRVVVRSYTDKLIF. CDR3 DNA sequence: TGTGCTCTTGAGGCCCCTTTCCTAAACCGTGTCGTGGTCCGATCCTACACCGATAAACTCATCTTT.

In this sample, this clone turned up a few times. The chain joins TRDV1 to TRDJ1; 9 bases fit TRDD3. Looked up from germline, CDR1 is TSWWSYY and CDR2 is QGS. The V and J ends lost 1 base and 10 bases, in that order; junction bases with no gene match: 13. CDR3 length equals 16 residues. The DNA for the CDR3 is TGTGCTCTTGGGGAACGAAGCTACCGGGGATACGCAGGACTCATCTTT. Translation gives CALGERSYRGYAGLIF.

This chain uses TRDV1 with TRDJ1; 10 bases agree with TRDD3. Germline V gene lookup returns CDR1 TSWWSYY and CDR2 QGS. V trimming: 3 bases; J trimming: 0 bases; junction bases outside the gene matches: 16. The CDR3 covers 20 residues. CDR3 loop: CALGDSSLYWGMPYTDKLIF. As DNA, the CDR3 is TGTGCTCTTGGGGACTCTTCCCTTTACTGGGGGATGCCGTACACCGATAAACTCATCTTT.

The V and J genes are TRDV1 and TRDJ1, with TRDD3 matching over 11 bases. The length of the CDR3 is 22 residues. CDR1 and CDR2 (germline): TSWWSYY, QGS. V trimming: 4 bases; J trimming: 0 bases; junction bases outside the gene matches: 22. The CDR3, as DNA: TGTGCTCTTGGGGGGACATATTCCTATATTGGGGGATACGCGGGGTACACCGATAAACTCATCTTT. This gives the protein CALGGTYSYIGGYAGYTDKLIF.

This clone showed up just a few times. The chain employs TRDV1 and TRDJ1; TRDD3 aligns across 9 bases. The junction had 12 bases not matched to a gene; V was cut back by 5 bases and J by 8 bases. The CDR3 has 15 residues. Per germline, CDR1 TSWWSYY and CDR2 QGS. CDR3 nucleotide sequence: TGTGCTCTTGGGAACCGAGGGGGATACAGGGCAAAACTCATCTTT. This codes for CALGNRGGYRAKLIF.

This clone was recorded a few times. The chain couples TRDV1 to TRDJ1; TRDD3 agrees at 8 bases. The CDR3 runs 19 residues. J was trimmed by 0 bases and V by 3 bases; bases with no gene match: 15. Germline loops: CDR1 TSWWSYY, CDR2 QGS. CDR3: CALGDRLHVLGGYTDKLIF. In DNA, the CDR3 is TGTGCTCTTGGGGACCGGCTCCACGTACTGGGGGGTTACACCGATAAACTCATCTTT.

The chain joins TRDV1 to TRDJ1, with 11 bases fitting TRDD3. The CDR3 is 16 amino acids. J lost 9 bases, V lost 3 bases, and 12 bases had no gene match. Germline assignment: CDR1 TSWWSYY and CDR2 QGS. CDR3 amino acids: CALGELNWGINSQLIF. The CDR3 DNA reads as TGTGCTCTTGGGGAGCTTAACTGGGGGATAAACTCACAACTCATCTTT.

The chain employs TRDV1 and TRDJ1; 9 bases map to TRDD3. Germline CDR1 TSWWSYY, CDR2 QGS. V shed 5 bases, J shed 1 base, and the junction held 17 bases outside the gene matches. This CDR3 contains 19 residues. The CDR3 loop reads CALGIPPGGGGYFTDKLIF. In nucleotides, the CDR3 is TGTGCTCTTGGGATACCCCCGGGGGGTGGGGGATATTTCACCGATAAACTCATCTTT.

This clone has just a few counts. The rearrangement joins TRDV1 to TRDJ1, with a tentative D call TRDD3 (5 bases). The V gene lost 1 base and the J gene lost 0 bases, with 30 bases spanning the gap. Germline V lookup: CDR1 TSWWSYY, CDR2 QGS. The CDR3 is 22 amino acids. For the CDR3, the DNA is TGTGCTCTTGGGGAACCCCTCTTGGACTTCATGTCCGGGGGGCCCCACACCGATAAACTCATCTTT. It specifies CALGEPLLDFMSGGPHTDKLIF.

The gene calls are TRDV1 and TRDJ1; 11 nucleotides agree with TRDD3. Germline values: CDR1 TSWWSYY, CDR2 QGS. Unmatched junction bases numbered 37, after V lost 4 bases and J lost 0 bases. The CDR3 covers 27 residues. The CDR3 sequence: CALGADPSPSYACTGGYTPLYTDKLIF. The DNA for the CDR3 is TGTGCTCTTGGGGCCGACCCAAGTCCCTCCTACGCCTGTACTGGGGGATATACCCCCCTTTACACCGATAAACTCATCTTT.

With regard to this clone: One junction end disagrees with the germline gene, perhaps due to a read error. The chain is built from TRDV1 and TRDJ1; tentatively, D is TRDD3 (5 bases). Germline V gene data show CDR1 as TSWWSYY and CDR2 as QGS. CDR3 length: 18 amino acids. The CDR3 coding sequence is TGTGCTCGTGGGGAAGAGTGGGTAAGCGGCTTTCGGGCCGATAACCTCATCTTT. As protein: CARGEEWVSGFRADNLIF.

The gene calls are TRDV1 and TRDJ1; 13 nucleotides match TRDD3. The length of the CDR3 is 21 residues. Germline CDR1 and CDR2: TSWWSYY and QGS. The V and J ends lost 2 bases and 2 bases, in that order; junction bases with no gene match: 17. CDR3 sequence: CALGERSGYRTGGYGTDKLIF. CDR3 nucleotides: TGTGCTCTTGGGGAAAGATCTGGGTACCGTACTGGGGGATACGGGACCGATAAACTCATCTTT.